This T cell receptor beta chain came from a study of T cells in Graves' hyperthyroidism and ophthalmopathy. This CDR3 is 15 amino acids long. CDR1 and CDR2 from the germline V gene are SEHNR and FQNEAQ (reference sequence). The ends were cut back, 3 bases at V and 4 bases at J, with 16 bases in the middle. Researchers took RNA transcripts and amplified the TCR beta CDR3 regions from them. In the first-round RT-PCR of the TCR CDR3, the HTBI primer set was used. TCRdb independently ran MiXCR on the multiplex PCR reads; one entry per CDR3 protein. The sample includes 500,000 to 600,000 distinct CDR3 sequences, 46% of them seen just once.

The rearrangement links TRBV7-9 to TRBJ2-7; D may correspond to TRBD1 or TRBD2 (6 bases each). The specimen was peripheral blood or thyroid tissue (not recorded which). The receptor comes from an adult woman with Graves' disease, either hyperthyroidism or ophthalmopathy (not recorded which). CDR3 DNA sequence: TGTGCCAGCAGCTTCCGCCGTGGGGGGCGTTACGAGCAGTACTTC. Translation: CASSFRRGGRYEQYF. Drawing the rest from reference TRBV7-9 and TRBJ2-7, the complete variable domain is DTGVSQNPRHKITKRGQNVTFRCDPISEHNRLYWYRQTLGQGPEFLTYFQNEAQLEKSRLLSDRFSAERPKGSFSTLEIQRTEQGDSAMYLCASSFRRGGRYEQYFGPGTRLTVT.